Here is one T cell receptor beta chain with its context. The entry originates in a study of blood T cell repertoires in COVID-19. Study at large: The United States, Italy and Spain were the sources of the acute and convalescent COVID-19 samples. From T cells, B-cell-depleted T cells, or PBMCs came the material, which was cDNA or gDNA.

The authors' processing: Amplification of reference gene primers provided the estimated nucleated cell counts. Profiled with immunoSEQ multiplex PCR; TCRdb holds only in-frame clones, not every one. Clone size and V and J calls were adopted from that table, with D and trimming inferred from the DNA. This table has under 300,000 clones, 86% appearing once. The ends lost 7 bases at V and 4 bases at J; junction bases unmatched: 7. The length of the CDR3 is 14 residues. The germline V gene has CDR1 LNHDA and CDR2 SQIVND (reference sequence). This clonotype originated in a man aged 30-40 years who had recovered from COVID-19. The sample comprised peripheral blood. V usage is TRBV19 and J usage is TRBJ2-5; 9 positions match TRBD1. The CDR3 region has the DNA TGTGCCAGTAAGGGACAGGGTTTGCGAGAGACCCAGTACTTC. Amino acid sequence: CASKGQGLRETQYF.